The source of this T cell receptor beta chain is a study of blood T cells in healthy people across ages (dated by TCRdb to the mid-2010s). About the full investigation: In model experiments, roughly one uniquely barcoded TCR beta cDNA molecule per two T cells was captured by template switching. The study analyzed two additional independent replicas of 1 million unique cDNA reads from the same blood draw for two donors, one aged 18 to 29 and one aged 80 or older. To track age-related changes in TCR beta repertoire diversity, the study relied on deep sequencing normalized with unique cDNA molecular identifiers. To avoid experimental bias, donors of different ages were randomly spread across the sequencing lanes. The donors were divided into four age groups: young (average roughly 15 years), middle-aged (around 41), aged (about 60) and long-lived (about 79).

Libraries were constructed by 5' RACE. Data came from an Illumina HiSeq 2500. A second PCR of roughly 6 to 11 cycles was run with a J-beta primer mix and a sample-barcoded 5' primer. A template-switch 5' adaptor carrying 12 random nucleotides introduced a unique molecular identifier onto each TCR beta cDNA molecule. At least 3 million CDR3-containing paired-end reads were obtained from each sample. All of the RNA was converted into first-strand cDNA using the Mint cDNA synthesis kit, with a TRBC-specific oligonucleotide serving as the primer. Following uracil-DNA glycosylase treatment, all cDNA underwent a first 18-cycle PCR with the universal primers M1SS and BC2_uni_R. In the original analysis: For normalization, 1 million high-quality reads were randomly selected from each sample, with every read carrying a distinct molecular identifier. Instead of being binned into consensus sequences, reads with shared molecular identifiers were discarded. MiTCR, run with a Q25 quality threshold and the strictest error-elimination algorithm, handled CDR3 identification, clonotype clustering and error correction. Lower-bound total TCR beta diversity was estimated with a nonparametric unseen species model using Euler transformation. TCRdb reprocessing: public reads trimmed at Q25 with fastp, clones called with MiXCR, in-frame beta chains kept. Merged by CDR3 protein, the rows form single entries marked with the most common genes and DNA. The V and J calls follow TCRdb's processing rather than the paper's. This sample is represented by 1,300,000 or so distinct CDR3 sequences; around 55% of them were singletons. The ten largest clones add up to 5.5% to 8% of the sample.

To note about this clonotype: Its antigen is still unknown. No base quality information exists; no much larger clone differs at one position.

From cysteine to phenylalanine, the CDR3 is 12 amino acids long. The DNA shown is the 36-base CDR3, in frame from base 1. For CDR1 and CDR2, the germline V gene lists SGHAT and FQNNGV. The junction shows trimming of 11 bases on V and 3 bases on J, plus 13 bases between the germline ends. Systemically healthy Caucasian individuals from Russia, 35 to 50 in total and aged roughly 6 to 100 years, were included as donors. Ten milliliters of peripheral blood were drawn from each donor into EDTA-treated Vacutainer tubes. Ficoll-Paque density-gradient centrifugation was used to isolate PBMCs, with at least 6.5 million per sample. Trizol reagent was used to extract total RNA from the PBMCs, yielding at least 5 micrograms per sample. The percentages of naive CD45RAhigh/CD27high T cells were determined by flow cytometry on a PBMC aliquot from every donor. What the study reported, not specific to this receptor: Compared with the aged group, more naive CD4+ T cells, fewer expanded clones and increased TCR diversity were shown by the long-lived group, suggesting age selection. Estimates of total diversity from one million sequenced T cells were regarded as lower bounds and underestimates. Donor CMV infection status was unknown, potentially confounding age-related changes in expanded clonotypes. Observed TCR beta diversity per million T cells fell roughly linearly with age, and a significant reduction was already apparent by age around 39. Since profiling was done on bulk unsorted PBMCs, naive and antigen-experienced compartments could not be conclusively compared. A strong correlation was found between observed TCR beta diversity and the percentage of naive T cells measured by flow cytometry.

The sequence is built from TRBV11-2 and TRBJ1-2, with the D gene too uncertain to name. Material: blood. The source is a man aged 18 to 35 in good health. The CDR3 corresponds to CAGTRGYYGYTF. The sequence in DNA is TGTGCCGGCACCCGCGGGTACTATGGCTACACCTTC.